Each of the 23 T cell receptor beta chains below was sequenced from the same sample in a study of identical twins. TCRdb reprocessed the 5' RACE reads via MiXCR and lists one record per CDR3 protein. The table includes 450,000 or so distinct CDR3 sequences, 20% to 30% detected once. The sample was also reused in another study, on T cells expressing NK-cell markers.

Sequencing input: CD4+ T cells sorted from blood. The receptors derive from a woman aged 18-29 years in good health.

This chain links TRBV20-1 with TRBJ2-3; D is unclear. CDR1 is DFQATT, CDR2 SNEGSKA, per germline (reference sequence). Trimming cost V 5 bases and J 4 bases, with 7 bases left between them. This CDR3 is built from 11 residues. The CDR3 protein is CSAQTADTQYF. The CDR3 region has the DNA TGCAGTGCTCAAACAGCAGATACGCAGTATTTT.

This clonotype was detected only a few times. This chain connects TRBV24-1 to TRBJ2-7, with 11 bases aligning to TRBD1. The germline V gene has CDR1 KGHDR and CDR2 SFDVKD. The CDR3 is 15 residues long. The V segment lost 4 bases and the J segment 3 bases; nucleotides outside the gene matches: 4. The CDR3 DNA reads as TGTGCCACCAGTGAGGGACAGGGGGGTCTCTACGAGCAGTACTTC. Residues: CATSEGQGGLYEQYF.

This clonotype was seen a few times. J is TRBJ1-1 and V is TRBV5-1, with D unclear. This CDR3 region has 13 residues. Germline V gene data show CDR1 as SGHRS and CDR2 as YFSETQ. Trimming stripped 0 bases from V and 5 bases from J, with 8 bases between. CDR3 in DNA: TGCGCCAGCAGCTTGGCCACAGAGACTGAAGCTTTCTTT. Protein product: CASSLATETEAFF.

CDR3 protein: CASSLRTGWEQFF. In nucleotides, the CDR3 is TGTGCCAGCAGCTTAAGGACAGGGTGGGAGCAGTTCTTC. The chain carries TRBV7-8 and TRBJ2-1, with TRBD1 matching over 8 bases. The CDR3 sequence is 13 residues long. CDR1 SGHVS and CDR2 FQNEAQ come from the germline V gene. V lost 2 bases and J lost 10; bases outside the gene matches: 4.

This clonotype was observed a handful of times. The V call is TRBV2, the J call TRBJ1-1; a weak D match, TRBD1 (5 bases). Germline CDR1 and CDR2: SNHLY and FYNNEI. Trimming cost V 6 bases and J 1 base, with 12 bases left between them. The CDR3 contains 14 residues. CDR3 loop: CASRKEGRNTEAFF. CDR3 DNA: TGTGCCAGCAGGAAGGAGGGGCGGAACACTGAAGCTTTCTTT.

The V gene is TRBV7-2, the J gene TRBJ1-2, with D hard to call. Trimming removed 5 bases from V and 8 bases from J, with 15 bases in between. The CDR3 runs to 13 residues. Germline V gene lookup returns CDR1 SGHTA and CDR2 FQGNSA. Here the CDR3 DNA reads TGTGCCAGCAGCGAGATCTGGGCCAGAGGCTACACCTTC. Protein sequence: CASSEIWARGYTF.

The V gene is TRBV20-1, the J gene TRBJ2-5, with TRBD2 matching 9 bases. This CDR3 contains 13 residues. With 7 bases clipped from V and 5 bases from J, the junction kept 8 bases outside the gene matches. Germline CDR1 is DFQATT and CDR2 is SNEGSKA (reference sequence). This CDR3 reads CSVSGRPRETQYF. CDR3 bases: TGCAGTGTTAGCGGGAGACCCCGTGAGACCCAGTACTTC.

V is TRBV29-1 and J is TRBJ2-7, with 10 positions matching TRBD1. Trimming took 6 bases from V and 7 from J; bases not matched to a gene: 12. This CDR3 has 14 amino acids. CDR1 is SQVTM and CDR2 is ANQGSEA in the germline V gene. This CDR3 is CSVASGTGVGEQYF. The DNA of the CDR3 is TGCAGCGTGGCCTCCGGGACAGGGGTAGGGGAGCAGTACTTC.

In its sample, this clonotype was seen once. This chain links TRBV12-2 with TRBJ2-3. TRBV12-2 has pseudogene status. This CDR3 is 14 amino acids long. DNA of the CDR3: TGTGCAAGTCGCTTAGACTTGGCAGCAGATACGCAGTATTTT. This sequence encodes CASRLDLAADTQYF.

This chain links TRBV4-3 with TRBJ2-3; TRBD1 agrees at 8 bases. Germline V gene lookup returns CDR1 LGHNA and CDR2 YSLEER. V trimming: 2 bases; J trimming: 3 bases; junction bases outside the gene matches: 7. This CDR3 is 16 amino acids long. CDR3 protein: CASSQRSGQGTDTQYF. The CDR3 DNA reads as TGCGCCAGCAGCCAACGCTCCGGACAGGGTACAGATACGCAGTATTTT.

This clonotype showed up many times. The gene calls are TRBV12-3 or TRBV12-4 and TRBJ1-1; 7 nucleotides agree with TRBD1. CDR3 length: 15 residues. Trimming removed 1 base from V and 4 bases from J; junction bases left unmatched: 6. CDR3 amino acids: CASSLEARGGTEAFF. DNA for the CDR3: TGTGCCAGCAGTTTAGAGGCCAGGGGGGGCACTGAAGCTTTCTTT.

V and J are TRBV9 and TRBJ2-2, with 7 bases that match TRBD1. The V and J ends lost 4 bases and 3 bases, in that order; junction bases with no gene match: 6. The CDR3 totals 15 residues. In germline, CDR1 is SGDLS, CDR2 YYNGEE. In DNA, the CDR3 is TGTGCCAGCAGCAGCCGGGACAGTCACACCGGGGAGCTGTTTTTT. Residues: CASSSRDSHTGELFF.

J is TRBJ1-1 and V is TRBV19, with D possibly matching TRBD1 (5 bases). Looked up from germline, CDR1 is LNHDA and CDR2 is SQIVND (reference sequence). This CDR3 spans 12 amino acids. Between the trimmed V and J ends, which lost 7 bases and 11 bases, there was a span of 17 bases. This CDR3 reads CASTDFTGAAFF. As DNA, the CDR3 is TGTGCCAGTACAGACTTCACAGGTGCCGCTTTCTTT.

The V gene is TRBV10-3, the J gene TRBJ2-7; D remains unclear. The CDR3 runs 15 residues. Germline V lookup: CDR1 ENHRY, CDR2 SYGVKD. V lost 8 bases and J 3 bases, leaving 20 bases between the germline ends. The CDR3 is CAISPLRQKVYEQYF. CDR3 nucleotide sequence: TGTGCCATCTCGCCCCTACGTCAGAAAGTCTACGAGCAGTACTTC.

The chain combines TRBV29-1 with TRBJ1-5; 8 bases match TRBD1. The CDR3 covers 14 residues. V lost 4 bases and J lost 5; bases outside the gene matches: 7. Germline lookup yields CDR1 SQVTM and CDR2 ANQGSEA. The CDR3: CSVAAGTGYQPQHF. CDR3 DNA sequence: TGCAGCGTTGCTGCCGGGACAGGCTATCAGCCCCAGCATTTT.

This clonotype has a single count. The chain has TRBV7-2 and TRBJ2-5, with a weak D call TRBD1 (6 bases). From germline, CDR1 is SGHTA and CDR2 FQGNSA. V was shortened by 3 bases and J by 5 bases, with 13 bases between the two germline ends. The CDR3 has 14 residues. The CDR3 DNA follows: TGTGCCAGCAGCTTGTCGTGGCAGGGGGAGACCCAGTACTTC. Translated, it gives CASSLSWQGETQYF. The full variable domain, with the rest looked up from reference TRBV7-2 and TRBJ2-5, is GAGVSQSPSNKVTEKGKDVELRCDPISGHTALYWYRQSLGQGLEFLIYFQGNSAPDKSGLPSDRFSAERTGGSVSTLTIQRTQQEDSAVYLCASSLSWQGETQYFGPGTRLLVL.

The chain carries TRBV6-5 and TRBJ1-5; the match to TRBD1 covers 8 bases. Germline CDR1 reads MNHEY; CDR2 reads SVGAGI. The CDR3 loop spans 14 amino acids. Unmatched junction bases numbered 4, after V lost 2 bases and J lost 7 bases. CDR3 amino acids: CASSYDRGWQPQHF. The CDR3 nucleotides read TGTGCCAGCAGTTACGACAGGGGTTGGCAGCCCCAGCATTTT.

J is TRBJ2-7 and V is TRBV20-1; D is uncertain. Germline CDR1 and CDR2: DFQATT and SNEGSKA (reference sequence). CDR3 length equals 15 residues. The germline V and J ends were trimmed by 6 bases and 2 bases, with 20 bases remaining between them. Written as DNA, the CDR3 is TGCAGTGCGAGTCCTATCGGAGAAGGGACCTACGAGCAGTACTTC. Translating it yields CSASPIGEGTYEQYF.

The sample holds a few counts of this clonotype. The chain joins TRBV19 to TRBJ1-1; D is unresolved. The V end was cut by 10 bases, the J end by 0 bases, with 12 bases between. Germline lookup yields CDR1 LNHDA and CDR2 SQIVND (reference sequence). This CDR3 has 13 residues. CDR3 sequence reads: CATQSRMNTEAFF. In DNA, the CDR3 is TGTGCCACTCAAAGCCGAATGAACACTGAAGCTTTCTTT.

This rearrangement joins TRBV12-3 or TRBV12-4 to TRBJ1-2; D gene uncertain. Trimming removed 11 bases from V and 8 bases from J, with 24 bases in between. The CDR3 runs to 14 residues. The CDR3: CASTPGRTTSGYTF. The CDR3 region has the DNA TGTGCCTCCACCCCTGGCAGAACCACGTCGGGCTACACCTTC.

This clonotype occurred many times. V is TRBV7-9 and J is TRBJ1-1, with 9 bases matching TRBD1. The germline CDR1 and CDR2 sequences are SEHNR and FQNEAQ (reference sequence). The CDR3 sequence is 17 residues long. V gave up 1 base and J gave up 1 base; unmatched junction bases: 7. In DNA, the CDR3 is TGTGCCAGCAGCTTAGGTACAGGGGGCCATAAGAACACTGAAGCTTTCTTT. Translation: CASSLGTGGHKNTEAFF.

This clonotype was recorded a few times. CDR3 region: CSAAGGDTGELFF. The DNA of the CDR3 is TGCAGTGCGGCGGGAGGGGATACCGGGGAGCTGTTTTTT. The chain links TRBV20-1 to TRBJ2-2, with 9 bases aligning to TRBD2. Germline-derived CDR1 and CDR2 are DFQATT and SNEGSKA (reference sequence). CDR3 size: 13 residues. The ends lost 6 bases at V and 5 bases at J; junction bases unmatched: 4.

This clonotype occurred a few times. The chain couples TRBV20-1 to TRBJ2-5; tentatively, D is TRBD2 (6 bases). V was shortened by 7 bases and J by 6 bases, with 18 bases between the two germline ends. CDR1 and CDR2 from the germline V gene are DFQATT and SNEGSKA (reference sequence). The CDR3 consists of 13 residues. CDR3: CSVRTTERKTQYF. DNA for the CDR3: TGCAGTGTAAGGACTACCGAGCGAAAGACCCAGTACTTC.